This T cell receptor beta chain was sequenced during a study of regulatory and conventional T cells in RAG deficiency. Study-level results: Compared with controls, unique Treg TCR beta sequences dropped roughly 94-fold in Omenn syndrome and CID/AS. In Omenn syndrome, Treg and Tconv repertoires overlapped >75%.

Clones were sequenced by immunoSEQ multiplex PCR, and TCRdb holds only the in-frame ones, with some missing. This table has more than 40,000 clones, 80% to 90% appearing once. Genomic DNA came from blood conventional CD4+ T cells gated CD25-low CD127-high. Comments on this clone: Its antigen is as yet unknown.

V lost 6 bases and J lost 8; bases outside the gene matches: 6. The germline CDR1 and CDR2 sequences are ENHRY and SYGVKD. CDR3 length equals 13 residues. These data were likewise used in another study, on regulatory T cells. As that report states: The PCR used 52 TRBV and 13 TRBJ primers.

V usage is TRBV10-3 and J usage is TRBJ2-1; TRBD1 agrees at 8 bases. The sequenced sample consisted of CD4+ effector T cells sorted from blood. The sequence came from a human donor in good health. Written as DNA, the CDR3 is TGTGCCATCAGCGGACAGGGTAACGATGAGCAGTTCTTC. It is translated as CAISGQGNDEQFF.